The source of this T cell receptor beta chain is a study of CD8+CD57+ T cells in acquired aplastic anemia. Whole-study findings and limits: Patients and controls turned out to have roughly 30 CD8+ CDR3 sequences in common.

The CDR3 covers 12 residues. Germline V gene lookup returns CDR1 SGHVS and CDR2 FQNEAQ. Between the trimmed V and J ends, which lost 6 bases and 9 bases, there was a span of 9 bases. TCR beta VDJ and CDR3 profiles were obtained from a genomic DNA template. In TCRdb, the reads were re-called with MiXCR into one record per CDR3 protein. The repertoire has about 210,000 distinct CDR3 sequences, around 32% of them found once; the top ten carry about 1.1%. A note on this clonotype: The antigen remains undetermined.

Source material: sorted CD4+, CD8+, or CD8+CD57+ T cells (not recorded which) from PBMCs. This clonotype originated in a human donor in good health, serving as a control. The V and J genes are TRBV7-8 and TRBJ1-6, with D unresolved. CDR3 in DNA: TGTGCCAGCAGTGCACGCGGTTCACCCCTCCACTTT. Protein product: CASSARGSPLHF. The variable domain in full, with the rest retrieved from reference TRBV7-8 and TRBJ1-6, is GAGVSQSPRYKVAKRGQDVALRCDPISGHVSLFWYQQALGQGPEFLTYFQNEAQLDKSGLPSDRFFAERPEGSVSTLKIQRTQQEDSAVYLCASSARGSPLHFGNGTRLTVT.